The sequence of this T cell receptor (beta chain) was determined in a study of OX40 agonist ivuxolimab in advanced cancers. On the study more broadly: Subjects had a mean age of about 60 years, with a range of roughly 20 to 79; more than 70% were male. Antecedent anti-PD-1, anti-PD-L1 or anti-CTLA-4 therapy was permissible, with roughly 36% having received some. Three dose-escalation patients had partial responses: one with hepatocellular carcinoma and two with cutaneous melanoma.

Findings of the study overall: CD4+ and CD8+ blood T cells expanded clonally by week 6 at 0.1 to 3.0 mg/kg.

Clones were read by immunoSEQ multiplex PCR, and TCRdb kept only the in-frame ones, dropping some. This table holds 30,000 to 50,000 clones, roughly 90% found once. Trimming shortened V by 6 bases and J by 0 bases, and 9 bases separated the two germline ends. Germline CDR1 reads KGHSH; CDR2 reads LQKENI. The CDR3 loop spans 14 amino acids. As regards this clone: Its matching antigen is unknown.

The specimen was CD4+ or CD8+ T cells sorted from blood, collected in a trial of the OX40 agonist ivuxolimab. The chain couples TRBV18 to TRBJ1-3; D call uncertain. This receptor was obtained from an adult with an advanced solid tumor such as melanoma, head and neck, liver or kidney cancer. DNA of the CDR3: TGTGCCAGCTCCCCAGGTCGCTCTGGAAACACCATATATTTT. The encoded protein is CASSPGRSGNTIYF.